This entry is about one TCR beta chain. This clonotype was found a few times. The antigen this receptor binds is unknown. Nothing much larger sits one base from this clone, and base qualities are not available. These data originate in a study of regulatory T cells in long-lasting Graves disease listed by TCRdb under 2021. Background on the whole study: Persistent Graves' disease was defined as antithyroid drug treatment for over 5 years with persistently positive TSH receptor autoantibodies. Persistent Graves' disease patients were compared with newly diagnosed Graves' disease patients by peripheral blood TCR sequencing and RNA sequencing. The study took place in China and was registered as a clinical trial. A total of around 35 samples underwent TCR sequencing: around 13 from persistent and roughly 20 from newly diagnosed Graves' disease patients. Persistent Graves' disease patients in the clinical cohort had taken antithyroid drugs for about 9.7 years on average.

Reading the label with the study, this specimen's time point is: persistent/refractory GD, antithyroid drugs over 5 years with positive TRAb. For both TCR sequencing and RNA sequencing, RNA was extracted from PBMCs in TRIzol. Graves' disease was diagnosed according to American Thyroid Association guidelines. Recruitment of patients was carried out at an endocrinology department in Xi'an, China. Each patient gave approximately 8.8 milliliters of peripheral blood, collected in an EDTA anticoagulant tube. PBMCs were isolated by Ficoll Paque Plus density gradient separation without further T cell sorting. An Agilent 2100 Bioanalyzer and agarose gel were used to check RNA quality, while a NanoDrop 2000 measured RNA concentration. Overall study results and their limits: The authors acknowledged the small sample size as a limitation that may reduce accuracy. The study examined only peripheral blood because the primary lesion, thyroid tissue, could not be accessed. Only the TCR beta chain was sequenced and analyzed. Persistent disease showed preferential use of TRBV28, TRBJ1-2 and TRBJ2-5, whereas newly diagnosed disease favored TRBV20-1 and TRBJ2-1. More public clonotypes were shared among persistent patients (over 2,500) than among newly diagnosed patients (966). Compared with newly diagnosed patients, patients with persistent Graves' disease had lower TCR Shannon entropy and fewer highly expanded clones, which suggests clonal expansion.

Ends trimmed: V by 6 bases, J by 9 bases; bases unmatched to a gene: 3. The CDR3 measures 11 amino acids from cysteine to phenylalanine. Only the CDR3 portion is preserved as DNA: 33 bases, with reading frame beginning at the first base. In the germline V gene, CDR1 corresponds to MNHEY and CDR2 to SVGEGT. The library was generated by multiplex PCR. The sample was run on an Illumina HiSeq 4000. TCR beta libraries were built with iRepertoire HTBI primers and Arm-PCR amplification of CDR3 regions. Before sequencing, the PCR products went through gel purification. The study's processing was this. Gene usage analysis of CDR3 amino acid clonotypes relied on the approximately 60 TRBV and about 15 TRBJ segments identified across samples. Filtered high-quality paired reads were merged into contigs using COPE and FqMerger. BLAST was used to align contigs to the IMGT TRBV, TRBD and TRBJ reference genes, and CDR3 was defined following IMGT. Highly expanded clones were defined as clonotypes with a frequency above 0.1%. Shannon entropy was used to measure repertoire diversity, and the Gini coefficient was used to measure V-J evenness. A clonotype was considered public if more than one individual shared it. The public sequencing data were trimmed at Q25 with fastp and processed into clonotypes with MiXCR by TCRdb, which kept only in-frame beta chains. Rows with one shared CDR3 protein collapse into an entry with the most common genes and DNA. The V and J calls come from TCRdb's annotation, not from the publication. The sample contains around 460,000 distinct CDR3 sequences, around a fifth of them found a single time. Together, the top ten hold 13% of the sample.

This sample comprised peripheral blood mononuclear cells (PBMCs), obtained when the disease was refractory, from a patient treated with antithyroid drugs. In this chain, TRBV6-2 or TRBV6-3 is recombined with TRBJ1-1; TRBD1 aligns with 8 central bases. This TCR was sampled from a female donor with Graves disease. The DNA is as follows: TGTGCCAGCAGACGACAGGGGCAAGCTTTCTTT. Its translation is CASRRQGQAFF.